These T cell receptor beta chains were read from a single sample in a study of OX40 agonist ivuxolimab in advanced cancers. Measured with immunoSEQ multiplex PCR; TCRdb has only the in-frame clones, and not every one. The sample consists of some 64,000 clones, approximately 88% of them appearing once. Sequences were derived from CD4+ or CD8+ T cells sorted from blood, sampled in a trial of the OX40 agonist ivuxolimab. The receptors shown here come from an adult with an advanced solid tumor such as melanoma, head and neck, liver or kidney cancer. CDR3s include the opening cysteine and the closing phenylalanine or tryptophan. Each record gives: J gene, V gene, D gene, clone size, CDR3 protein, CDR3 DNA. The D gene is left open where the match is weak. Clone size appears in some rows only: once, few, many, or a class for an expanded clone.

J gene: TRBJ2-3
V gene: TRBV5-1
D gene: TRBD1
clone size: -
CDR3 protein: CASSGGTGGRADTQYF
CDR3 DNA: TGCGCCAGCAGCGGCGGGACAGGGGGTAGGGCAGATACGCAGTATTTT

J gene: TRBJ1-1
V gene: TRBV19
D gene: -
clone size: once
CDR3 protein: CASSPRQVMNTEAFF
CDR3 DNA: TGTGCCAGTAGTCCCCGACAGGTAATGAACACTGAAGCTTTCTTT

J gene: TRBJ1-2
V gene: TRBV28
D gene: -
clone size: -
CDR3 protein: CASSGDGFYGYTF
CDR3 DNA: TGTGCCAGCAGTGGGGACGGATTCTATGGCTACACCTTC

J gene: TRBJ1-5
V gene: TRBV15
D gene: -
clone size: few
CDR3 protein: CATSPGGNNNQPQHF
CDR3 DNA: TGTGCCACCAGCCCAGGAGGGAATAACAATCAGCCCCAGCATTTT

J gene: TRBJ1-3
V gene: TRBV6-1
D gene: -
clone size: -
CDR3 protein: CASIRHNSGNTIYF
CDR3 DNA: TGTGCCAGCATTAGGCACAACTCTGGAAACACCATATATTTT

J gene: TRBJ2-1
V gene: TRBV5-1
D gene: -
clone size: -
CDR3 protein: CASSKTRSHFSYNEQFF
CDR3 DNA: TGCGCCAGCAGCAAGACTAGAAGCCATTTCTCCTACAATGAGCAGTTCTTC

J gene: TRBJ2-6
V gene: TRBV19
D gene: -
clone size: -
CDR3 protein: CASSNVLSGANVLTF
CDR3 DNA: TGTGCCAGCTCGAATGTCCTCTCTGGGGCCAACGTCCTGACTTTC

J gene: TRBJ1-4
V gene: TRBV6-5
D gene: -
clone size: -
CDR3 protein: CASRMTATNEKLFF
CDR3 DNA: TGTGCCAGCAGAATGACCGCAACTAATGAAAAACTGTTTTTT

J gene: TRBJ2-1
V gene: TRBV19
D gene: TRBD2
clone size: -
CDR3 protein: CASSNLAGKIQFF
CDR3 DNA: TGTGCCAGTAGTAACCTAGCGGGAAAGATACAGTTCTTC

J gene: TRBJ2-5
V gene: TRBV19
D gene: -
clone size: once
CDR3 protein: CASRRGQQETQYF
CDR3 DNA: TGTGCCAGTAGGCGAGGCCAACAAGAGACCCAGTACTTC

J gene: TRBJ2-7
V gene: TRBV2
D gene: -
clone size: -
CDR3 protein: CASSGVSGPVYEQYF
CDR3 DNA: TGTGCCAGCAGTGGGGTTAGCGGCCCAGTCTACGAGCAGTACTTC

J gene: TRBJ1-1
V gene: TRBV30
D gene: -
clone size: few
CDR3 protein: CAWQRRTGNTEAFF
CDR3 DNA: TGTGCCTGGCAAAGGCGGACGGGTAACACTGAAGCTTTCTTT

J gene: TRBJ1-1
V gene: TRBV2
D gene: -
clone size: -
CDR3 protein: CASSHGGGAFF
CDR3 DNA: TGTGCCAGCAGTCACGGGGGGGGAGCTTTCTTT

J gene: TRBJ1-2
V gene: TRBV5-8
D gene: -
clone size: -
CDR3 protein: CASSLSASGYTF
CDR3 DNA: TGTGCCAGCAGCTTGTCGGCCTCCGGCTACACCTTC

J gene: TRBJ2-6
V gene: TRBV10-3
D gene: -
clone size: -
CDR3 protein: CAIRAYSSGANVLTF
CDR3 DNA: TGTGCCATCAGGGCTTACAGCTCTGGGGCCAACGTCCTGACTTTC

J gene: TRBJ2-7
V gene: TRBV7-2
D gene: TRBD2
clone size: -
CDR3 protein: CASSPSGLAGGFQYF
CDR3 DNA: TGTGCCAGCAGCCCAAGCGGACTAGCGGGAGGGTTCCAGTACTTC

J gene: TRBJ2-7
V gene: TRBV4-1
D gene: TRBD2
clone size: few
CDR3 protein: CASSQATTSGSGEQYF
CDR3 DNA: TGCGCCAGCAGCCAAGCGACAACTAGCGGGTCGGGAGAGCAGTACTTC

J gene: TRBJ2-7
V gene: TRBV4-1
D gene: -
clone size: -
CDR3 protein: CASSHSREQYF
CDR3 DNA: TGCGCCAGCAGCCACTCTCGGGAGCAGTACTTC

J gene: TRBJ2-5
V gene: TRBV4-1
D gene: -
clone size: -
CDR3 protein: CASSQETQRGTQYF
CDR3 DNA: TGCGCCAGCAGCCAAGAAACCCAAAGAGGGACCCAGTACTTC

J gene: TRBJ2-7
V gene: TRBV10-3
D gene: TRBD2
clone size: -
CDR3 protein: CAIRGEGLAGSEQYF
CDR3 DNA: TGTGCCATCAGGGGGGAGGGACTAGCAGGAAGCGAGCAGTACTTC

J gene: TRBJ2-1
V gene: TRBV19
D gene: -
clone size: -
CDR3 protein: CASSIGRDYNEQFF
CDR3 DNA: TGTGCCAGTAGTATAGGTCGCGACTACAATGAGCAGTTCTTC

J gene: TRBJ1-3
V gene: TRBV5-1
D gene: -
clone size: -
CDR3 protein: CASSLGASSGNTIYF
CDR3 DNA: TGCGCCAGCAGCTTGGGGGCTAGCTCTGGAAACACCATATATTTT

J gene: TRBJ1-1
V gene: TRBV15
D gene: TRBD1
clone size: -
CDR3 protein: CATSLQGLNTEAFF
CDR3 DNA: TGTGCCACCAGCCTACAGGGGTTGAACACTGAAGCTTTCTTT

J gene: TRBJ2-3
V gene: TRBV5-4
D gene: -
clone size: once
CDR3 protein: CASSLRDTQYF
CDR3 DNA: TGTGCCAGCAGCCTGAGGGATACGCAGTATTTT

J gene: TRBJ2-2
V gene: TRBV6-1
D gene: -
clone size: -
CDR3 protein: CASIPPGKTGELFF
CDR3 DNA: TGTGCCAGCATTCCTCCAGGGAAGACCGGGGAGCTGTTTTTT

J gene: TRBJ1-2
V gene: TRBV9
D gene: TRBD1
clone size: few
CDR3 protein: CASSMGQGDGYTF
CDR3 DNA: TGTGCCAGCAGCATGGGACAGGGTGACGGCTACACCTTC

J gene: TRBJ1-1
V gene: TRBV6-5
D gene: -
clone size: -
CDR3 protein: CASSFSENTEAFF
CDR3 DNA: TGTGCCAGCAGTTTTTCCGAGAACACTGAAGCTTTCTTT

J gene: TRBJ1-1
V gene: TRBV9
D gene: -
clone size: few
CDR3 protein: CASRRVEGSNTEAFF
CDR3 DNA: TGTGCCAGTCGGCGGGTGGAGGGATCGAACACTGAAGCTTTCTTT

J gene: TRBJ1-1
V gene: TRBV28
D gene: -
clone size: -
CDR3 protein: CASSLRAEMNTEAFF
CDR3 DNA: TGTGCCAGCAGTTTACGGGCAGAAATGAACACTGAAGCTTTCTTT

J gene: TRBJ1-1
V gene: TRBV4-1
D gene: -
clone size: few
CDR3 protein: CASSRRQEGTEAFF
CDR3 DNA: TGCGCCAGCAGCCGACGACAAGAGGGAACTGAAGCTTTCTTT

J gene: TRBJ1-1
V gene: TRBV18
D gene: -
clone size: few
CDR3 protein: CASSPGREAFF
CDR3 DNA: TGTGCCAGCTCACCCGGCCGAGAAGCTTTCTTT

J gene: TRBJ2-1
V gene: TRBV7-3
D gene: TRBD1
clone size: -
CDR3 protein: CASSLMGTALYNEQFF
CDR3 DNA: TGTGCCAGCAGCTTAATGGGGACAGCACTCTACAATGAGCAGTTCTTC

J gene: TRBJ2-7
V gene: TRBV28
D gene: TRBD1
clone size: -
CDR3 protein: CASSLTGTGGGEQYF
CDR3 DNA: TGTGCCAGCAGTCTTACCGGGACAGGGGGTGGCGAGCAGTACTTC

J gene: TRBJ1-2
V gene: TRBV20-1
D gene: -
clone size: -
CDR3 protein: CSALGGGGYTF
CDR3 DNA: TGCAGTGCCTTAGGGGGAGGGGGCTACACCTTC

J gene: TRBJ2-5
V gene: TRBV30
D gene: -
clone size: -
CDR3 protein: CAWSVGETQYF
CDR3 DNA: TGTGCCTGGAGTGTTGGGGAGACCCAGTACTTC

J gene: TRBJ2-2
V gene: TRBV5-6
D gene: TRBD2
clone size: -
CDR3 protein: CASSLELAGGVHTGELFF
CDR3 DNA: TGTGCCAGCAGCTTGGAACTAGCGGGAGGGGTACACACCGGGGAGCTGTTTTTT

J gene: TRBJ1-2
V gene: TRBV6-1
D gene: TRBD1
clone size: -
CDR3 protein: CASSRTGTNYGYTF
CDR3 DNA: TGTGCCAGCAGCCGGACAGGGACTAACTATGGCTACACCTTC

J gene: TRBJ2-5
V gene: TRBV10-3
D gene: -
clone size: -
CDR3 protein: CAIRTGETQYF
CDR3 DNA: TGTGCCATCAGGACAGGAGAGACCCAGTACTTC

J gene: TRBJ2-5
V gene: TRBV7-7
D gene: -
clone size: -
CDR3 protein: CASSSTHQETQYF
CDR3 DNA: TGTGCTAGCAGCTCGACCCACCAAGAGACCCAGTACTTC

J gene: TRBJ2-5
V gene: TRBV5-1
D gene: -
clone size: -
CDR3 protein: CASSLGGARAQTQYF
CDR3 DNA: TGCGCCAGCAGCTTGGGCGGGGCTAGGGCGCAGACCCAGTACTTC

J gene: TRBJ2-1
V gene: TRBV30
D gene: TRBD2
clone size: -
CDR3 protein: CAWKTSGRAFEQFF
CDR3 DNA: TGTGCCTGGAAGACTAGCGGGAGAGCCTTTGAGCAGTTCTTC

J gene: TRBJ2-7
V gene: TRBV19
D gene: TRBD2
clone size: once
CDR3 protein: CASSIGGLAGGNSYEQYF
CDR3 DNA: TGTGCCAGTAGTATCGGCGGACTAGCGGGGGGAAACTCCTACGAGCAGTACTTC

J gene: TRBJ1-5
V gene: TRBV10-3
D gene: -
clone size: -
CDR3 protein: CAISESLGQASNQPQHF
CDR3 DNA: TGTGCCATCAGCGAGTCGCTTGGACAAGCTAGCAATCAGCCCCAGCATTTT

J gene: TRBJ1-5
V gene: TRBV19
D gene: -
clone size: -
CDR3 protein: CASSIGWGNQPQHF
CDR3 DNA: TGTGCCAGTAGTATTGGGTGGGGCAATCAGCCCCAGCATTTT

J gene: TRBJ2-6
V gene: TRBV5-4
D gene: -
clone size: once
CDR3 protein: CASSSYHKAGANVLTF
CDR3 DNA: TGTGCCAGCAGCTCCTATCATAAGGCTGGGGCCAACGTCCTGACTTTC

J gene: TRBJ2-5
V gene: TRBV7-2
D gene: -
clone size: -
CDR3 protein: CASSPPGAGQETQYF
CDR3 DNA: TGTGCCAGCAGCCCCCCGGGGGCGGGACAAGAGACCCAGTACTTC

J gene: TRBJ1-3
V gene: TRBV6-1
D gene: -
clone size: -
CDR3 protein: CASRDLGNTIYF
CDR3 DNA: TGTGCCAGCAGGGACCTAGGAAACACCATATATTTT

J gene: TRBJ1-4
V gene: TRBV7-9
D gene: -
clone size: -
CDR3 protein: CASSFPQGVGNEKLFF
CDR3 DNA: TGTGCCAGCAGCTTCCCACAGGGAGTGGGTAATGAAAAACTGTTTTTT

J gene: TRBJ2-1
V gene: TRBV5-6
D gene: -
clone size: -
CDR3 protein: CASSLYQGNEQFF
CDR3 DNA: TGTGCCAGCAGCTTGTACCAGGGCAATGAGCAGTTCTTC

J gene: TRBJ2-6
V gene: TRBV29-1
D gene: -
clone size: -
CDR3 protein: CSFLSSGANVLTF
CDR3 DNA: TGCAGCTTTTTATCGTCTGGGGCCAACGTCCTGACTTTC

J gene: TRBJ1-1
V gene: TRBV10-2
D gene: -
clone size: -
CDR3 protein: CASSQGNTEAFF
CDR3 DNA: TGCGCCAGCAGCCAGGGGAACACTGAAGCTTTCTTT

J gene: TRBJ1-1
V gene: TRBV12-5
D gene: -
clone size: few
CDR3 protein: CASVPGETEAFF
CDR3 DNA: TGTGCTAGTGTTCCCGGTGAGACTGAAGCTTTCTTT

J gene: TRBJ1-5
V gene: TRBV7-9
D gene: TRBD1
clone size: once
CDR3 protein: CASSSTGGGHQPQHF
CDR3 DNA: TGTGCCAGCAGCTCCACAGGGGGCGGGCATCAGCCCCAGCATTTT

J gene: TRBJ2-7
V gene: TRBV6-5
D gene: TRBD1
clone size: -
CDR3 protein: CASSYGQGVHEQYF
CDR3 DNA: TGTGCCAGCAGTTACGGGCAGGGGGTCCACGAGCAGTACTTC

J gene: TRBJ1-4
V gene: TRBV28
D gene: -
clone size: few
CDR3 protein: CASKRFEKLFF
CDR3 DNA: TGTGCCAGCAAGAGATTTGAAAAACTGTTTTTT